This T cell receptor (beta chain) came from a study of T-cell reconstitution after alpha-beta-depleted transplantation in children. V was pared by 2 bases and J by 5 bases, with 13 bases between. The CDR3 is 15 residues long. Germline-derived CDR1 and CDR2 are MNHEY and SVGAGI. During its preparation, the TCRbeta library received unique molecular identifiers. TCRdb independently ran MiXCR on the PCR reads; one entry per CDR3 protein. This sample carries about 540,000 distinct CDR3 sequences, 15% to 20% of them seen once, and the ten largest clones take 3.3%. The sample consisted of PBMCs from the stem cell graft donor, taken from the stem cell graft. The V and J genes are TRBV6-5 and TRBJ1-3; no definite D call. The clonotype comes from a human donor who donated a stem cell graft to a child with acute lymphoblastic leukemia. CDR3 in amino acids: CASSYDGELRNTIYF. The CDR3, as DNA: TGTGCCAGCAGTTACGACGGGGAATTGAGAAACACCATATATTTT.